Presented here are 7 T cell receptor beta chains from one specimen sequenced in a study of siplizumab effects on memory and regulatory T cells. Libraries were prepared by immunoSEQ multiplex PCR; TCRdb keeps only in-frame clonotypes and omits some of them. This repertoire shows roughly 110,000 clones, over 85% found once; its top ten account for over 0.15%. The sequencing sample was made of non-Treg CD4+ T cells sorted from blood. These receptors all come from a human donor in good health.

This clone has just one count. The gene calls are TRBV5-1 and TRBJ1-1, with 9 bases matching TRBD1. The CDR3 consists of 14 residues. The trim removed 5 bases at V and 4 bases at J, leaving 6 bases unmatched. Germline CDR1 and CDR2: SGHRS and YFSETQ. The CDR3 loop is CASSTGGAGTEAFF. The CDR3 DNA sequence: TGCGCCAGCAGTACAGGGGGCGCGGGCACTGAAGCTTTCTTT.

The CDR3: CASSFSTGGNTEAFF. The CDR3 region has the DNA TGTGCCAGCAGTTTCAGCACAGGGGGTAACACTGAAGCTTTCTTT. The V and J genes are TRBV28 and TRBJ1-1; 8 positions match TRBD1. The CDR3 loop spans 15 amino acids. Germline CDR1 reads MDHEN; CDR2 reads SYDVKM. The ends lost 3 bases at V and 2 bases at J; junction bases unmatched: 5.

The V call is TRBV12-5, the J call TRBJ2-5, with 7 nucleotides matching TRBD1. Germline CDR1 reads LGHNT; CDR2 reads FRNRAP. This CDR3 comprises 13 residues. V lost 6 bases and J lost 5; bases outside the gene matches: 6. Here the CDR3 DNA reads TGTGCTAGTGGACAGACAGGGTCGGAGACCCAGTACTTC. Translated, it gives CASGQTGSETQYF.

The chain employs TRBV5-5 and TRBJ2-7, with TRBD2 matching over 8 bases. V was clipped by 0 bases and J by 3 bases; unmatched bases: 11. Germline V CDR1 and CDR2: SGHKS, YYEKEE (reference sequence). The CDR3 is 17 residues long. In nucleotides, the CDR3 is TGTGCCAGCAGCTTGGCCGGGGGGGCCCGGAACTTCTACGAGCAGTACTTC. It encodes CASSLAGGARNFYEQYF.

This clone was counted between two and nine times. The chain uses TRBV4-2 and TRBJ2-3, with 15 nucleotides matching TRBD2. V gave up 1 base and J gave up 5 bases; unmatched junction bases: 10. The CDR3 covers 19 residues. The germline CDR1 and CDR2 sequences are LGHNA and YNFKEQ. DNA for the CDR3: TGTGCCAGCAGCCAAGTCTCTGGACTAGCGGGGGGGCGTAGAGATACGCAGTATTTT. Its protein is CASSQVSGLAGGRRDTQYF.

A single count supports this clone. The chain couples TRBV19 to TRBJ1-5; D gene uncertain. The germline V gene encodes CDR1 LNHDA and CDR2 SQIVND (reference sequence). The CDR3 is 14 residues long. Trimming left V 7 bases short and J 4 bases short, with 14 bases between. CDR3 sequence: CASTPTGFNQPQHF. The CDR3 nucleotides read TGTGCCAGTACCCCCACCGGGTTTAATCAGCCCCAGCATTTT.

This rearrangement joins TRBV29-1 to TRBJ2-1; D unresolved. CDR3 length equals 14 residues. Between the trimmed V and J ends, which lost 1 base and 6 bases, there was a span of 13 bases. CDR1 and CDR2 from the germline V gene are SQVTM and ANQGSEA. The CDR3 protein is CSVEGRISPNEQFF. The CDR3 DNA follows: TGCAGCGTTGAAGGCAGAATCAGCCCCAATGAGCAGTTCTTC.